This TCR beta chain was identified during a study of blood T cell repertoires in COVID-19. Study context: Samples of COVID-19 (acute and convalescent) were obtained from the United States, Italy and Spain. T cells, B-cell-depleted T cells, or PBMCs supplied cDNA or gDNA.

Some clones are missing from TCRdb's copy, which holds only in-frame ones; the method was immunoSEQ multiplex PCR. Altogether approximately 260,000 clones are present, 88% being singletons, with the ten largest covering 1% to 1.5%. Participants came from about 23 US areas, aged roughly 18 to 95 years. Grouping used clinical history reported by participants in a survey and questionnaire. The germline V gene has CDR1 LGHNA and CDR2 YSLEER. The ends lost 2 bases at V and 2 bases at J; junction bases unmatched: 8. The CDR3 is 19 amino acids. J is TRBJ2-2 and V is TRBV4-3; 13 nucleotides align to TRBD2. Sample: PBMCs or T cells enriched from blood (not recorded which). The clonotype originates from a middle-aged woman with acute COVID-19. CDR3 protein: CASSQHLGTSGTNTGELFF. The CDR3 DNA follows: TGCGCCAGCAGCCAACACCTTGGGACTAGCGGGACCAACACCGGGGAGCTGTTTTTT.